This T cell receptor beta chain originates from a study of T cell responses to AZD1222 COVID-19 vaccine. This CDR3 is 16 amino acids long. Germline trimming cut 5 bases from V and 9 bases from J; bases unmatched to any gene: 13. The germline V gene encodes CDR1 SGHAT and CDR2 FQNNGV. The repertoire was sequenced with immunoSEQ multiplex PCR; TCRdb's copy has only in-frame clones and lacks some. The repertoire holds some 140,000 clones, with 85% as singletons. This clone was recorded once. This TCR derives from an adult who received the MenACWY meningococcal vaccine as a control. The chain combines TRBV11-2 with TRBJ2-4; TRBD1 matches 10 bases. Sample: peripheral blood, taken 28 days after the second dose of the MenACWY control vaccine. DNA of the CDR3: TGTGCCAGCAGCCCTCAGACAGGGGGCGTTAGTACCATTCAGTACTTC. This gives the protein CASSPQTGGVSTIQYF.